This record concerns one T cell receptor (beta chain) sequence. Its matching antigen is unknown. The primer mix had 60 Vbeta and 13 Jbeta primers. TCRdb's table, derived via immunoSEQ multiplex PCR, lists solely in-frame clones and lacks some. Altogether roughly 150,000 clones are present, 82% being singletons, with the ten largest covering approximately 3%. CDR3 length: 17 amino acids. Germline assignment: CDR1 SGHTA and CDR2 FQGTGA. After removal of 5 bases from V and 8 bases from J, the junction contained 13 bases not matched to a gene. The data were taken from a study of cytomegalovirus exposure and HLA in healthy donors. Overall study context: About four fifths of 398 genotyped donors fell in the Caucasian-associated ancestry cluster. Study-level results: Researchers reported in a later analysis that a missense DCLRE1C variant was tied to TCR beta V- and J-gene trimming. Earlier analysis yielded a pattern in which most TCR beta V segments were productive about 90% or about 30% of the time.

The chain couples TRBV7-3 to TRBJ2-1; TRBD2 aligns across 12 bases. The source is a male donor in good health and CMV-seronegative. Sequences were obtained from PBMCs. CDR3 bases: TGTGCCAGCAGCACCCGACTAGCGGGAGACCTCACGGATGAGCAGTTCTTC. It codes for CASSTRLAGDLTDEQFF.